Listed below are T cell receptor beta chains from one sample, sequenced in a study of T cell changes during pregnancy in multiple sclerosis. Repertoires were generated with immunoSEQ multiplex PCR, while TCRdb's copy carries only in-frame clones and drops some. The table lists under 95,000 clones, over 85% of them singletons, with under 2% in the top ten. The sequences come from peripheral blood, collected in the second trimester of pregnancy. The source is a female donor with multiple sclerosis, enrolled in a pregnancy study. Each CDR3 is given with its conserved first and last residue. The D gene is left open where the match is weak. Clone sizes are given selectively: once, few, many, or a class where the clone is expanded.

d_call	v_call	j_call	clone_size	cdr3_aa	cdr3_nt
TRBD1	TRBV30	TRBJ2-2	NA	CARRGQANTGELFF	TGTGCCCGAAGAGGACAGGCGAACACCGGGGAGCTGTTTTTT
TRBD1	TRBV23-1	TRBJ2-7	NA	CASELPGQGGHEQYF	TGCGCCAGCGAATTACCGGGACAGGGGGGCCACGAGCAGTACTTC
NA	TRBV15	TRBJ2-7	few	CATSQAGTYEQYF	TGTGCTACATCACAAGCGGGTACCTACGAGCAGTACTTC
TRBD2	TRBV5-1	TRBJ2-5	NA	CASSSASGGVRETQYF	TGCGCCAGCAGTTCCGCTAGCGGGGGGGTACGAGAGACCCAGTACTTC
TRBD1	TRBV12-5	TRBJ1-6	NA	CASALGQTYNSPLHF	TGTGCTAGTGCCCTGGGACAGACTTATAATTCACCCCTCCACTTT
NA	TRBV27	TRBJ1-1	NA	CASSFSGRNTEAFF	TGTGCCAGCAGTTTTTCGGGGAGGAACACTGAAGCTTTCTTT
TRBD1	TRBV9	TRBJ2-7	NA	CASSALGQGGPREQYF	TGTGCCAGCAGCGCCTTGGGACAGGGGGGCCCTAGGGAGCAGTACTTC
NA	TRBV5-8	TRBJ2-7	NA	CASSLAVRVEQYF	TGTGCCAGCAGCTTGGCGGTTCGGGTCGAGCAGTACTTC
NA	TRBV28	TRBJ1-5	NA	CASSLVGDIGSNQPQHF	TGTGCCAGCAGTTTAGTCGGGGACATCGGAAGCAATCAGCCCCAGCATTTT
TRBD1	TRBV28	TRBJ2-1	NA	CASSPRQGSLNEQFF	TGTGCCAGCAGTCCAAGACAGGGATCCCTCAATGAGCAGTTCTTC
NA	TRBV5-8	TRBJ1-5	NA	CASSLVTVNQPQHF	TGTGCCAGCAGCTTGGTGACAGTCAATCAGCCCCAGCATTTT
NA	TRBV5-1	TRBJ1-2	NA	CASSLVQGDGYTF	TGCGCCAGCAGCTTGGTGCAGGGTGACGGCTACACCTTC
TRBD2	TRBV15	TRBJ2-7	NA	CATRSSGISYEQYF	TGTGCCACCAGGTCTAGCGGGATTTCCTACGAGCAGTACTTC
TRBD1	TRBV7-6	TRBJ2-5	NA	CASSLETGWGETQYF	TGTGCCAGCAGCTTAGAGACAGGGTGGGGGGAGACCCAGTACTTC
NA	TRBV14	TRBJ2-7	NA	CASSQDEFSGGRYEQYF	TGTGCCAGCAGCCAAGACGAATTTTCGGGGGGCCGCTACGAGCAGTACTTC
NA	TRBV5-6	TRBJ2-7	NA	CASSRRSSYEQYF	TGTGCCAGCAGCCGGCGGTCCTCCTACGAGCAGTACTTC
TRBD1	TRBV6-1	TRBJ2-7	NA	CAGKTGPSYEQYF	TGTGCCGGCAAGACAGGGCCCTCCTACGAGCAGTACTTC
NA	TRBV29-1	TRBJ1-4	NA	CSVETVANEKLFF	TGCAGCGTTGAAACTGTCGCTAATGAAAAACTGTTTTTT
TRBD1	TRBV30	TRBJ1-2	NA	CAWSGRGQTAYGYTF	TGTGCCTGGAGTGGTAGGGGGCAAACCGCATATGGCTACACCTTC
NA	TRBV19	TRBJ2-7	NA	CASSVQGVDEQYF	TGTGCCAGTAGTGTTCAGGGCGTGGACGAGCAGTACTTC
TRBD1	TRBV5-1	TRBJ2-1	NA	CASGTGPPYNEQFF	TGCGCCAGCGGGACAGGGCCCCCCTACAATGAGCAGTTCTTC
TRBD1	TRBV5-6	TRBJ1-6	NA	CASSPDRGMNSPLHF	TGTGCCAGCAGCCCAGACAGGGGGATGAATTCACCCCTCCACTTT